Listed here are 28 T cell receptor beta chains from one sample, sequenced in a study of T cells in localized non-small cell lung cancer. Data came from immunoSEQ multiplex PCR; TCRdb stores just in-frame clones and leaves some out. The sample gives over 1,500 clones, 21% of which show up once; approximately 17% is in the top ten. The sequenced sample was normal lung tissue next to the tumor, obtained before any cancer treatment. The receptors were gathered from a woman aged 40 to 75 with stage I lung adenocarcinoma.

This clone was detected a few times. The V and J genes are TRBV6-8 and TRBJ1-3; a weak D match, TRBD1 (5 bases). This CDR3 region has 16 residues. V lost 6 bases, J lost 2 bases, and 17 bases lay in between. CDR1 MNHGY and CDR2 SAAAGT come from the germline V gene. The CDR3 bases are TGTGCCAGCAGCGAGCTACAGGAACTTGCTGGAAACACCATATATTTT. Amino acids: CASSELQELAGNTIYF.

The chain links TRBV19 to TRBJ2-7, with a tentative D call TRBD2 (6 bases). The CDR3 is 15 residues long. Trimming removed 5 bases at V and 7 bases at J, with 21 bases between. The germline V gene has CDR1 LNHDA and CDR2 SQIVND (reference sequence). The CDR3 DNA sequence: TGTGCCAGTAGTCGCGGCCGGGAGTATAGGGAAGAGCAGTACTTC. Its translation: CASSRGREYREEQYF.

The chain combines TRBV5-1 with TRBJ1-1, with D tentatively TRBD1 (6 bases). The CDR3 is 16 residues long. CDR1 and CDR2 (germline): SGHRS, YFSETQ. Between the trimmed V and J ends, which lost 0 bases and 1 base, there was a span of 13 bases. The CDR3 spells CASSLGQAFGNTEAFF. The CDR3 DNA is TGCGCCAGCAGCTTGGGACAGGCCTTTGGGAACACTGAAGCTTTCTTT.

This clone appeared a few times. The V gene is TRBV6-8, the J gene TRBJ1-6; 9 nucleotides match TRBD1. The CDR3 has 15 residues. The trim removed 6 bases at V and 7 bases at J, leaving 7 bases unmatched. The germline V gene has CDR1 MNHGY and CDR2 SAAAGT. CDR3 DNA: TGTGCCAGCAGATATAGACAGGGGGAAAATTCACCCCTCCACTTT. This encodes CASRYRQGENSPLHF.

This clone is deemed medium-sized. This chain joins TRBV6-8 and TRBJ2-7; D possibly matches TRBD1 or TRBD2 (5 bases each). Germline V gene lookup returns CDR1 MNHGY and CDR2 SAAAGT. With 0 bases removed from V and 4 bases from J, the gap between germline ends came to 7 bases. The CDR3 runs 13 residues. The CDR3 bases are TGTGCCAGCAGTTACTCCGGGGCTTACGAGCAGTACTTC. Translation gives CASSYSGAYEQYF.

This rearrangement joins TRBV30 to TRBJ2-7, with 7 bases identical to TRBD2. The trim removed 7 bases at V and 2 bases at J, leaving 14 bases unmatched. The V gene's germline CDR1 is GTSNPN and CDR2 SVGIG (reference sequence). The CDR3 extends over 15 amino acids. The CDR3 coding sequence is TGTGCCTACACCCCCTGGGCAAGCGGGACCTACGAGCAGTACTTC. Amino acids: CAYTPWASGTYEQYF.

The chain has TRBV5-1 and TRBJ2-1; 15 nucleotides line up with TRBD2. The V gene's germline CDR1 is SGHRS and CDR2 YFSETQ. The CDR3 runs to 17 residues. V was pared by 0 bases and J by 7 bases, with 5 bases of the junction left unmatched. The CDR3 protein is CASSLAGGLAGGNEQFF. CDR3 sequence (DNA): TGCGCCAGCAGCTTGGCCGGGGGACTAGCGGGGGGAAATGAGCAGTTCTTC.

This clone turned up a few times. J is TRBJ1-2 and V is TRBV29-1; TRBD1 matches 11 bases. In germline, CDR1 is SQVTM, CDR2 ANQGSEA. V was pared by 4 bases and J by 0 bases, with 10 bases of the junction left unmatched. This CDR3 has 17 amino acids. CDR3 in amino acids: CSVGDRGKGLANYGYTF. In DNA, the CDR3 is TGCAGCGTTGGGGACAGGGGGAAAGGGCTCGCTAACTATGGCTACACCTTC. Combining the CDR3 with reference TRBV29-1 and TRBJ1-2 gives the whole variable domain SAVISQKPSRDICQRGTSLTIQCQVDSQVTMMFWYRQQPGQSLTLIATANQGSEATYESGFVIDKFPISRPNLTFSTLTVSNMSPEDSSIYLCSVGDRGKGLANYGYTFGSGTRLTVV.

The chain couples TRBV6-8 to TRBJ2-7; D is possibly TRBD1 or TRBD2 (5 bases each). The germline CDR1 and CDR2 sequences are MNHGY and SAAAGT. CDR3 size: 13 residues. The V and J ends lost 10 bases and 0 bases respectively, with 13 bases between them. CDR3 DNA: TGTGCCACGGGGACCGCTAGCTCCTACGAGCAGTACTTC. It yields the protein CATGTASSYEQYF.

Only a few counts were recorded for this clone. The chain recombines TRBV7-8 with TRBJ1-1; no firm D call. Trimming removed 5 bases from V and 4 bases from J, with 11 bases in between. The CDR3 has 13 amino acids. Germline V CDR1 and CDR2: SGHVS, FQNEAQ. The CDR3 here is CASSAQDGTEAFF. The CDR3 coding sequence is TGTGCCAGCAGCGCCCAAGATGGCACTGAAGCTTTCTTT.

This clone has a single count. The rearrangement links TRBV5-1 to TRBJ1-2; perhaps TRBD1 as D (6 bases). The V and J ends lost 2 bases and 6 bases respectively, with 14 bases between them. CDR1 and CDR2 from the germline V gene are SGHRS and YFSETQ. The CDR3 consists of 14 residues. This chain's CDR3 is CASSFGTLFDGYTF. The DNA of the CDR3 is TGCGCCAGCAGCTTCGGGACACTTTTCGATGGCTACACCTTC.

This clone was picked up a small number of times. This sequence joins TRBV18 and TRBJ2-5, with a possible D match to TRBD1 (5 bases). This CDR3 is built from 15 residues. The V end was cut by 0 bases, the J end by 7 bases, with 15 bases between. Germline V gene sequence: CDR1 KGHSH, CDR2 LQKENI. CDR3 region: CASSPPGQGQGTQYF. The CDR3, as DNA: TGTGCCAGCTCACCACCAGGGCAGGGCCAGGGGACCCAGTACTTC.

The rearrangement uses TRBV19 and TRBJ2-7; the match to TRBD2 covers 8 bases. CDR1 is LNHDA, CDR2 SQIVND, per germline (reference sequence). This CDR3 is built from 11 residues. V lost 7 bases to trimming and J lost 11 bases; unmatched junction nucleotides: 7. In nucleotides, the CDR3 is TGTGCCAGTACCCAAGGGACTAGTAAGTACTTC. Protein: CASTQGTSKYF.

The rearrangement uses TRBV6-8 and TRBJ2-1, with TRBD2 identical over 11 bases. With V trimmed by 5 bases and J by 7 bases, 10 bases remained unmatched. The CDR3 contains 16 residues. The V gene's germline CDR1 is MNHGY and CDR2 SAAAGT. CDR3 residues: CASSLTIAGGVNEQFF. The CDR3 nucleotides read TGTGCCAGCAGTCTTACCATAGCGGGGGGGGTAAATGAGCAGTTCTTC.

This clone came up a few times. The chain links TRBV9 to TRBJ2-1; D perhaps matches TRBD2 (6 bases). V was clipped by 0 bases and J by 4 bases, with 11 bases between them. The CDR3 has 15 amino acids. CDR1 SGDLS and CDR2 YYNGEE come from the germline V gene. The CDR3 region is CASSVVGGVYNEQFF. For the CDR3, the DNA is TGTGCCAGCAGCGTAGTTGGCGGGGTGTACAATGAGCAGTTCTTC. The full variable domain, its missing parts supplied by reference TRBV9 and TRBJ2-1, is DSGVTQTPKHLITATGQRVTLRCSPRSGDLSVYWYQQSLDQGLQFLIQYYNGEERAKGNILERFSAQQFPDLHSELNLSSLELGDSALYFCASSVVGGVYNEQFFGPGTRLTVL.

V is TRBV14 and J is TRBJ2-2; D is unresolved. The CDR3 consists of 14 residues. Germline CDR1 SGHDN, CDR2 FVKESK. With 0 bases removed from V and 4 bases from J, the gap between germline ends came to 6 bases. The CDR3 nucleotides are TGTGCCAGCAGCCAAGATATCGGCACCGGGGAGCTGTTTTTT. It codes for CASSQDIGTGELFF.

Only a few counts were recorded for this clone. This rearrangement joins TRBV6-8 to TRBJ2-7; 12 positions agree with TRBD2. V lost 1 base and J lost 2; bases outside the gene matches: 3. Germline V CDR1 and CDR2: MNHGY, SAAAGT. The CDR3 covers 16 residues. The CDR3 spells CASSYLGLAGTYEQYF. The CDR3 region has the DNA TGTGCCAGCAGTTACTTAGGACTAGCGGGGACCTACGAGCAGTACTTC.

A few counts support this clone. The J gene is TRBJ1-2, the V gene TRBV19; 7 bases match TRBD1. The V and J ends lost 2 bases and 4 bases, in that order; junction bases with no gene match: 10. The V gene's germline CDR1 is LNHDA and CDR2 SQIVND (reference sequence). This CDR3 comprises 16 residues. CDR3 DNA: TGTGCCAGTAGTATAACGGCAGGGGGAGAAGCCTATGGCTACACCTTC. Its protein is CASSITAGGEAYGYTF. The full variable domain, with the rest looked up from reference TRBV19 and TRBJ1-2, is DGGITQSPKYLFRKEGQNVTLSCEQNLNHDAMYWYRQDPGQGLRLIYYSQIVNDFQKGDIAEGYSVSREKKESFPLTVTSAQKNPTAFYLCASSITAGGEAYGYTFGSGTRLTVV.

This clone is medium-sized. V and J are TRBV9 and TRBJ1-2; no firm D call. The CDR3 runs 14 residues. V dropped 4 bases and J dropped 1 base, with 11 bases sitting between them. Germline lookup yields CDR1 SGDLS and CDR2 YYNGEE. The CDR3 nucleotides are TGTGCCAGCAGCTCCCGGACTCATAACTATGGCTACACCTTC. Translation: CASSSRTHNYGYTF.

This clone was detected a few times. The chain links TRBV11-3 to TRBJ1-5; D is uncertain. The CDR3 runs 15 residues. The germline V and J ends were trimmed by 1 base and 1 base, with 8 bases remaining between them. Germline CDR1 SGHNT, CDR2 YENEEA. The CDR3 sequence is CASSLGPASNQPQHF. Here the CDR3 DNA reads TGTGCCAGCAGCTTAGGCCCTGCGAGCAATCAGCCCCAGCATTTT. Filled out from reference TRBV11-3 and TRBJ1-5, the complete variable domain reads EAGVVQSPRYKIIEKKQPVAFWCNPISGHNTLYWYLQNLGQGPELLIRYENEEAVDDSQLPKDRFSAERLKGVDSTLKIQPAELGDSAVYLCASSLGPASNQPQHFGDGTRLSIL.

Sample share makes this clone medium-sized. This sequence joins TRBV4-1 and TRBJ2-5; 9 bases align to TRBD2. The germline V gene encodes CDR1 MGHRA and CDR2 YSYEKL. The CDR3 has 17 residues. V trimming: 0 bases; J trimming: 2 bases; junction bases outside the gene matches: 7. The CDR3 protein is CASSQDGLAGNQETQYF. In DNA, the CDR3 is TGCGCCAGCAGCCAAGATGGGCTAGCGGGGAATCAAGAGACCCAGTACTTC.

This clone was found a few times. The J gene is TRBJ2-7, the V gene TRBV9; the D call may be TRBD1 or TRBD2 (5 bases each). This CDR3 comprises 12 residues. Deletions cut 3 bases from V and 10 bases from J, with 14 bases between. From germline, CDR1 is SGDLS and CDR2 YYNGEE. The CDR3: CASSGGADYQYF. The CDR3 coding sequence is TGTGCCAGCAGCGGAGGGGCAGACTATCAGTACTTC.

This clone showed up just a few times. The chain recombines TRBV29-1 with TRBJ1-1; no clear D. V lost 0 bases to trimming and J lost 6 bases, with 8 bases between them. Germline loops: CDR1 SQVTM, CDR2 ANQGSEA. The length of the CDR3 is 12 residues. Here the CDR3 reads CSVEEGSPEAFF. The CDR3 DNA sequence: TGCAGCGTTGAAGAAGGGTCCCCTGAAGCTTTCTTT.

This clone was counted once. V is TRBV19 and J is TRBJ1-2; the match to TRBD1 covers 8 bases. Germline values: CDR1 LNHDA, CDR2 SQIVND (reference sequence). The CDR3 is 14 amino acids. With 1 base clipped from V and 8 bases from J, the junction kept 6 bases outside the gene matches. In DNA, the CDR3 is TGTGCCAGTAGTATAGGGACAGGGATGAGAGGCTACACCTTC. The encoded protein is CASSIGTGMRGYTF.

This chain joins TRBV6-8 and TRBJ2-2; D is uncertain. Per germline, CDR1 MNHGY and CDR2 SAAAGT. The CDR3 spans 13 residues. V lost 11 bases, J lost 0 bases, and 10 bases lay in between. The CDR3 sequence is CAAPRANTGELFF. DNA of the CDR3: TGTGCCGCACCCCGGGCGAACACCGGGGAGCTGTTTTTT.

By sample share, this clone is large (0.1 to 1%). CDR3 nucleotides: TGTGCCAGCAGTTCCAACCCACCTAACTATGGCTACACCTTC. This translates into CASSSNPPNYGYTF. The rearrangement uses TRBV6-8 and TRBJ1-2; no clear D gene. The CDR3 extends over 14 amino acids. Germline-derived CDR1 and CDR2 are MNHGY and SAAAGT. The germline V and J ends were trimmed by 4 bases and 0 bases, with 9 bases remaining between them.

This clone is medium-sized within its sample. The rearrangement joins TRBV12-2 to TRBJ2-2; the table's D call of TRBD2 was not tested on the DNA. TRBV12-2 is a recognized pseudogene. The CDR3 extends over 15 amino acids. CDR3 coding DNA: TGTGCGAGCGATGAGCGGGGCTCGAACACCGGGGAGCTGTTTTTT. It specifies CASDERGSNTGELFF.

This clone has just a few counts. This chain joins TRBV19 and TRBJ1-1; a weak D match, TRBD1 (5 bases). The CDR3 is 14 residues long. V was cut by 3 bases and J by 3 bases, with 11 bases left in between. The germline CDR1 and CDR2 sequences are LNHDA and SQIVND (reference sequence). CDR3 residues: CASSIWGLDTEAFF. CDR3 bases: TGTGCCAGTAGTATTTGGGGCTTGGACACTGAAGCTTTCTTT.